Here is one TCR beta chain with its context. Authors' data handling: Amplification of reference gene primers provided the estimated nucleated cell counts. Clones were read by immunoSEQ multiplex PCR, and TCRdb kept only the in-frame ones, dropping some. V and J calls and clone size are those listed in that table; D and trimming were worked out from the DNA. The profile covers about 200,000 clones, with around 83% appearing a single time and 4% to 5% taken by the ten largest. The sample originates from a study of blood T cell repertoires in COVID-19. Overall study context: Both acute and convalescent COVID-19 samples were obtained from the United States, Italy and Spain. PBMCs, B-cell-depleted T cells, or T cells provided the cDNA or gDNA that made up the material.

This CDR3 comprises 14 residues. The germline V gene has CDR1 SGHRS and CDR2 YFSETQ. J gave up 7 bases and V 2 bases, and 8 bases lay outside the gene matches. Sequenced material: peripheral blood. The V and J genes are TRBV5-1 and TRBJ1-2; TRBD1 aligns across 7 bases. The receptor was isolated from an elderly woman with acute or convalescent COVID-19. The CDR3 reads CASSLNGQDRGYTF. The DNA for the CDR3 is TGCGCCAGCAGCTTAAATGGACAGGACCGTGGCTACACCTTC.